One and the same sample provided the 5 T cell receptor beta chains below, sequenced in a study of shared clonotypes between healthy human individuals. CD45RO-negative, CCR7-positively selected cells formed the naive CD8 fraction, excluding terminally differentiated effector memory CD45RA+ cells. Generated by immunoSEQ multiplex PCR, the TCRdb table keeps only in-frame clones and is missing some. The table shows roughly 590,000 clones, with less than 97% occurring only once. The sequenced material came from naive CD8+ T cells sorted from blood. Receptor source: a woman aged 25 to 39 in good health.

This clone has a single count. This sequence joins TRBV19 and TRBJ1-5, with TRBD1 matching over 7 bases. This CDR3 is 14 amino acids long. Germline values: CDR1 LNHDA, CDR2 SQIVND (reference sequence). The V gene end was trimmed by 8 bases and the J gene end by 3 bases; junction bases not matched to a gene: 7. The CDR3 DNA reads TGTGCCAGTGGGGAGGGACAGTACAATCAGCCCCAGCATTTT. It specifies CASGEGQYNQPQHF.

This clone was recorded once. The chain couples TRBV28 to TRBJ2-1; D may match TRBD1 or TRBD2 (5 bases each). Trimming removed 5 bases from V and 3 bases from J, with 17 bases in between. From germline, CDR1 is MDHEN and CDR2 SYDVKM. The CDR3 contains 16 residues. CDR3 sequence: CASSNGTIDYYNEQFF. CDR3 sequence (DNA): TGTGCCAGCAGTAATGGGACCATCGATTACTACAATGAGCAGTTCTTC.

The chain couples TRBV9 to TRBJ1-2; D perhaps matches TRBD1 (6 bases). CDR1 SGDLS and CDR2 YYNGEE come from the germline V gene. Trimming removed 10 bases from V and 0 bases from J, with 10 bases in between. There are 12 residues in the CDR3. The DNA for the CDR3 is TGTGCCTCGGACAGCTCTAACTATGGCTACACCTTC. This encodes CASDSSNYGYTF.

The V gene is TRBV7-6, the J gene TRBJ2-5; a possible D gene is TRBD1 (5 bases). The germline CDR1 and CDR2 sequences are SGHVS and FNYEAQ. The V end was cut by 1 base, the J end by 4 bases, with 16 bases between. The CDR3 has 16 amino acids. CDR3 region: CASSLDGAGWGETQYF. The CDR3 region has the DNA TGTGCCAGCAGCTTAGATGGGGCAGGGTGGGGAGAGACCCAGTACTTC.

This clone showed up just once. The chain joins TRBV9 to TRBJ1-3; D remains ambiguous. The germline gives CDR1 SGDLS, CDR2 YYNGEE. V was clipped by 4 bases and J by 0 bases, with 8 bases between them. This CDR3 contains 14 residues. CDR3 region: CASSPSSSGNTIYF. CDR3 DNA sequence: TGTGCCAGCAGCCCCTCCAGCTCTGGAAACACCATATATTTT.